These 17 T cell receptor beta chains share one sample of origin, sequenced in a study of blood T cell repertoires in COVID-19. Sequencing used immunoSEQ multiplex PCR; TCRdb keeps in-frame clones, though not all of them. The data hold 90,000 to 95,000 clones, with approximately 86% observed a single time. Sequencing was performed on peripheral blood. These receptors were collected from a woman between 70 and 85 years old with acute or convalescent COVID-19.

The chain is built from TRBV19 and TRBJ1-1; D remains unclear. Germline V gene lookup returns CDR1 LNHDA and CDR2 SQIVND (reference sequence). V was cut by 2 bases and J by 0 bases, with 7 bases left in between. The CDR3 totals 14 residues. In nucleotides, the CDR3 is TGTGCCAGTAGTATAAATTCGGTGAACACTGAAGCTTTCTTT. Its translation: CASSINSVNTEAFF.

This chain connects TRBV6-5 to TRBJ2-7; TRBD2 is a possible D gene (6 bases). In germline, CDR1 is MNHEY, CDR2 SVGAGI. The CDR3 consists of 16 residues. Trimming removed 0 bases from V and 0 bases from J, with 12 bases in between. The CDR3 bases are TGTGCCAGCAGTTACTCGATCGGGACTGGCTCCTACGAGCAGTACTTC. It translates to CASSYSIGTGSYEQYF.

Here the CDR3 DNA reads TGTGCCAGCAGCGCAGGACACGCTGCTCCCCAGGAAGCTTTCTTT. Translated, it gives CASSAGHAAPQEAFF. The V call is TRBV9, the J call TRBJ1-1, with D tentatively TRBD1 (5 bases). V lost 3 bases to trimming and J lost 8 bases, with 20 bases between them. There are 15 residues in the CDR3. CDR1 is SGDLS and CDR2 is YYNGEE in the germline V gene.

The chain joins TRBV11-1 to TRBJ2-7; D gene uncertain. CDR3 length equals 13 residues. Trimming removed 5 bases from V and 2 bases from J, with 10 bases in between. CDR1 is SGHAT, CDR2 FQDESV, per germline (reference sequence). The CDR3 spells CASSDTNPYEQYF. CDR3 DNA: TGTGCCAGCAGCGATACAAACCCCTACGAGCAGTACTTC.

V usage is TRBV30 and J usage is TRBJ1-1; D gene uncertain. The ends were cut back, 3 bases at V and 1 base at J, with 12 bases in the middle. CDR1 and CDR2 (germline): GTSNPN, SVGIG (reference sequence). The CDR3 has 14 amino acids. Here the CDR3 reads CAWSRGGWNTEAFF. DNA of the CDR3: TGTGCCTGGAGCCGAGGAGGATGGAACACTGAAGCTTTCTTT.

The rearrangement joins TRBV2 to TRBJ2-1; TRBD2 agrees at 8 bases. The length of the CDR3 is 15 residues. CDR1 and CDR2 (germline): SNHLY, FYNNEI. V lost 6 bases to trimming and J lost 6 bases; unmatched junction nucleotides: 10. The DNA for the CDR3 is TGTGCCAGCAGCGAGAGCGGGAGAGGTCCCAATGAGCAGTTCTTC. Its translation: CASSESGRGPNEQFF.

This chain links TRBV15 with TRBJ2-7; perhaps TRBD2 as D (6 bases). The CDR3 loop spans 14 amino acids. V lost 3 bases to trimming and J lost 0 bases, with 9 bases between them. CDR1 is LNHNV and CDR2 is YYDKDF in the germline V gene (reference sequence). The CDR3 DNA sequence: TGTGCCACCAGCAGGGGCGGGAACTCCTACGAGCAGTACTTC. Protein sequence: CATSRGGNSYEQYF. The variable domain in full, with the rest retrieved from reference TRBV15 and TRBJ2-7, is DAMVIQNPRYQVTQFGKPVTLSCSQTLNHNVMYWYQQKSSQAPKLLFHYYDKDFNNEADTPDNFQSRRPNTSFCFLDIRSPGLGDTAMYLCATSRGGNSYEQYFGPGTRLTVT.

The sample holds one count of this clone. This chain links TRBV7-9 with TRBJ1-1; TRBD1 matches 8 bases. After removal of 5 bases from V and 3 bases from J, the junction contained 8 bases not matched to a gene. This CDR3 region has 15 residues. Germline CDR1 and CDR2: SEHNR and FQNEAQ (reference sequence). The CDR3 coding sequence is TGTGCCAGCAGCGAGCGGACAGGGTCGGACACTGAAGCTTTCTTT. The encoded protein is CASSERTGSDTEAFF.

This clone was observed once. The CDR3 DNA is TGTGCCAGCAGTTACCTAGCGGGAGCATACGAGCAGTACTTC. Protein: CASSYLAGAYEQYF. The chain is built from TRBV6-6 and TRBJ2-7; 10 bases are a match to TRBD2. Per the germline V gene, CDR1 is MNHNY and CDR2 is SVGAGI (reference sequence). V was clipped by 2 bases and J by 4 bases; unmatched bases: 2. The CDR3 covers 14 residues.

This sequence joins TRBV7-8 and TRBJ2-7; TRBD1 is a possible D gene (5 bases). There are 18 residues in the CDR3. Trimming took 4 bases from V and 1 from J, leaving 23 bases between them. Germline CDR1 reads SGHVS; CDR2 reads FQNEAQ. DNA of the CDR3: TGTGCCAGCAGCTCAGGTCTGGGGCCAGCGAGTCCATCCTACGAGCAGTACTTC. It encodes CASSSGLGPASPSYEQYF.

This clone was picked up a small number of times. The gene calls are TRBV30 and TRBJ2-7; TRBD1 matches at 10 bases. V gave up 2 bases and J gave up 1 base; unmatched junction bases: 5. The CDR3 loop spans 15 amino acids. Germline loops: CDR1 GTSNPN, CDR2 SVGIG (reference sequence). The CDR3 DNA is TGTGCCTGGAGTAAAGGGACAGGGGCGTCCTACGAGCAGTACTTC. Translation: CAWSKGTGASYEQYF.

The J gene is TRBJ2-3, the V gene TRBV19; possible D gene TRBD1, 5 bases. CDR1 LNHDA and CDR2 SQIVND come from the germline V gene (reference sequence). The CDR3 spans 16 residues. V was pared by 6 bases and J by 2 bases, with 18 bases between. CDR3 in amino acids: CASSSELDINTDTQYF. The CDR3 coding sequence is TGTGCCAGTAGCTCCGAGTTGGACATAAACACAGATACGCAGTATTTT.

This chain joins TRBV5-1 and TRBJ1-5; D unresolved. Germline CDR1 is SGHRS and CDR2 is YFSETQ. This CDR3 comprises 15 residues. V was clipped by 0 bases and J by 0 bases, with 7 bases between them. CDR3 coding DNA: TGCGCCAGCAGCTTGGTCCCAGGTAGCAATCAGCCCCAGCATTTT. The encoded protein is CASSLVPGSNQPQHF.

The chain couples TRBV5-1 to TRBJ2-5; tentatively, D is TRBD1 (6 bases). The CDR3 consists of 15 residues. Trimming left V 2 bases short and J 2 bases short, with 13 bases between. CDR1 and CDR2 from the germline V gene are SGHRS and YFSETQ. The CDR3 bases are TGCGCCAGCAGCTTATTGGGGGCCCCACAAGAGACCCAGTACTTC. As protein: CASSLLGAPQETQYF.

This chain joins TRBV19 and TRBJ1-2; weak D call: TRBD1 (6 bases). The CDR3 sequence is 14 residues long. Trimming removed 1 base from V and 4 bases from J, with 10 bases in between. Germline CDR1 and CDR2: LNHDA and SQIVND (reference sequence). The CDR3 here is CASSIAGVGYGYTF. Written as DNA, the CDR3 is TGTGCCAGTAGTATAGCAGGGGTTGGCTATGGCTACACCTTC. Full variable domain (outside the CDR3, taken from reference TRBV19 and TRBJ1-2): DGGITQSPKYLFRKEGQNVTLSCEQNLNHDAMYWYRQDPGQGLRLIYYSQIVNDFQKGDIAEGYSVSREKKESFPLTVTSAQKNPTAFYLCASSIAGVGYGYTFGSGTRLTVV.

In its sample, this clone was seen a few times. The chain uses TRBV12-3 or TRBV12-4 and TRBJ1-2; a weak D match, TRBD1 (5 bases). The V end was cut by 5 bases, the J end by 8 bases, with 9 bases between. This CDR3 has 11 residues. CDR3 coding DNA: TGTGCCAGCAGTCGAAGACAGGGCTACACCTTC. It yields the protein CASSRRQGYTF.

This chain connects TRBV15 to TRBJ2-3, with 8 bases that match TRBD2. Germline CDR1 and CDR2: LNHNV and YYDKDF (reference sequence). After removal of 2 bases from V and 0 bases from J, the junction contained 13 bases not matched to a gene. CDR3 length: 19 residues. DNA for the CDR3: TGTGCCACCAGCAGACCCCGTAGGGCGGGGGGCCCTAGCACAGATACGCAGTATTTT. It yields the protein CATSRPRRAGGPSTDTQYF.